What follows describes a single TCR beta chain. The data were obtained in a study of blood T cells in healthy people across ages. Next came a second PCR, run for about 7 to 12 cycles, which used a sample-barcoded 5' primer along with a J-beta primer mix. TCRdb fed the 5' RACE reads into MiXCR, producing one record per CDR3 protein. The sample lists 1,500,000 or so distinct CDR3 sequences; approximately 59% were seen once. The germline gives CDR1 MNHEY, CDR2 SMNVEV (reference sequence). V shed 2 bases, J shed 4 bases, and the junction held 5 bases outside the gene matches. This CDR3 spans 15 amino acids. Peripheral blood, approximately 10 milliliters per donor, was collected.

Sequencing was performed on blood. This chain connects TRBV27 to TRBJ2-7; TRBD2 aligns across 10 bases. This receptor was obtained from a young man in good health. CDR3 sequence reads: CASSLEPSGSYEQYF. The CDR3 nucleotides read TGTGCCAGCAGTTTAGAGCCTAGCGGGAGTTACGAGCAGTACTTC.